These T cell receptor beta chains were read from a single sample in a study of blood T cell repertoires in COVID-19. Clones were sequenced by immunoSEQ multiplex PCR, and TCRdb holds only the in-frame ones, with some missing. Of roughly 200,000 clones in the sample, roughly 77% were seen once. Sequences were obtained from PBMCs or T cells enriched from blood (not recorded which). Every receptor here comes from a man aged 40-50 years who had recovered from COVID-19. CDR3s include the opening cysteine and the closing phenylalanine or tryptophan. A D gene is named only where the DNA matches it firmly. A row's size may be missing; if present it is once, few, many or a size class.

D | J | size | V | DNA | CDR3
. | TRBJ1-1 | . | TRBV12-3/TRBV12-4 | TGTGCCAGCAGAATACACGGGGAGGCTGAAGCTTTCTTT | CASRIHGEAEAFF
TRBD1 | TRBJ1-3 | . | TRBV3-1/TRBV3-2 | TGTGCCAGCCGCAGGTCCCAGGGGGCTTCTGGAAACACCATATATTTT | CASRRSQGASGNTIYF
TRBD1 | TRBJ1-6 | . | TRBV9 | TGTGCCAGCAGCCCGTGGACAGGCTTTAATTCACCCCTCCACTTT | CASSPWTGFNSPLHF
. | TRBJ2-1 | . | TRBV3-1/TRBV3-2 | TGTGCCAGCAGCCGGTCCGGGGGTTTCGGGCACAATGAGCAGTTCTTC | CASSRSGGFGHNEQFF
TRBD1 | TRBJ1-6 | few | TRBV3-1/TRBV3-2 | TGTGCCAGCAGCCAAACGATCGGACAGGGAAAAAATTCACCCCTCCACTTT | CASSQTIGQGKNSPLHF
. | TRBJ2-3 | . | TRBV13 | TGTGCCAGCAGCTTAGTTGCGGGTCCCAATACGCAGTATTTT | CASSLVAGPNTQYF
. | TRBJ1-4 | . | TRBV5-8 | TGTGCCAGCAGCCGGACCATATTGGACGGCCGGACTACCCCTAATGAAAAACTGTTTTTT | CASSRTILDGRTTPNEKLFF
TRBD1 | TRBJ2-7 | few | TRBV6-6 | TGTGCCAGCACCACCGGACAGGGACTTTACGAGCAGTACTTC | CASTTGQGLYEQYF
TRBD1 | TRBJ2-6 | . | TRBV7-2 | TGTGCCAGCAGCCCAGGACAGGGGAGGCCCTCTGGGGCCAACGTCCTGACTTTC | CASSPGQGRPSGANVLTF
. | TRBJ1-4 | . | TRBV6-1 | TGTGCCAGCAGTTCCGCAGCGCCAACTAATGAAAAACTGTTTTTT | CASSSAAPTNEKLFF
. | TRBJ1-6 | once | TRBV19 | TGTGCCACGGCAGGGTCAGGGTCACCCCTCCACTTT | CATAGSGSPLHF
TRBD1 | TRBJ1-2 | once | TRBV11-1 | TGTGCCAGCAGCCAAGGACAGGGAGGGGGCTACACCTTC | CASSQGQGGGYTF
. | TRBJ2-7 | . | TRBV20-1 | TGCAGTGCCCTCCGAGGGTACGAGCAGTACTTC | CSALRGYEQYF
. | TRBJ1-6 | . | TRBV30 | TGTGCCTGGAGTCCCCTCCAGAATTCACCCCTCCACTTT | CAWSPLQNSPLHF
. | TRBJ2-5 | few | TRBV5-5 | TGTGCCAGCAGCTTGAGTCTTGGCGAGACCCAGTACTTC | CASSLSLGETQYF
. | TRBJ2-3 | . | TRBV9 | TGTGCCAGCAGCGTAGGAGGGGGAGGGAGTTCCGGAGATACGCAGTATTTT | CASSVGGGGSSGDTQYF
. | TRBJ2-2 | . | TRBV27 | TGTGCCAGCAGATTGAGGACAGCAAACACCGGGGAGCTGTTTTTT | CASRLRTANTGELFF
. | TRBJ1-2 | . | TRBV30 | TGTGCCTGGAGCTGGGGGGGAACTAACTATGGCTACACCTTC | CAWSWGGTNYGYTF
TRBD1 | TRBJ1-3 | . | TRBV5-5 | TGTGCCAGCAGCTTGGACCTCCCAGGGGGAGGAAACACCATATATTTT | CASSLDLPGGGNTIYF
. | TRBJ1-5 | . | TRBV7-2 | TGTGCCAGCAGCTCCGCCGGGAGGGGGCCCCAGCATTTT | CASSSAGRGPQHF
TRBD1 | TRBJ1-1 | . | TRBV4-2 | TGTGCCAGCAGCCCCGGACAGGTGTTGAACACTGAAGCTTTCTTT | CASSPGQVLNTEAFF
. | TRBJ2-5 | . | TRBV7-9 | TGTGCCAGCAGCTTCCCTGTGGAGACCCAGTACTTC | CASSFPVETQYF
. | TRBJ2-7 | . | TRBV5-1 | TGCGCCAGCAGCCCAGCTCCAGGCTTCTCCTACGAGCAGTACTTC | CASSPAPGFSYEQYF
. | TRBJ1-2 | . | TRBV6-5 | TGTGCCATCTTTCGGGAAGGGCAGTACTATGGCTACACCTTC | CAIFREGQYYGYTF
. | TRBJ1-2 | once | TRBV11-2 | TGTGCCAGCAGCTTAGTACCGAGGTGGAACTATGGCTACACCTTC | CASSLVPRWNYGYTF
. | TRBJ2-1 | few | TRBV29-1 | TGCAGCGGCTGGCGCAGGGGAACATCCTACAATGAGCAGTTCTTC | CSGWRRGTSYNEQFF
. | TRBJ1-1 | . | TRBV10-1 | TGCGCCAGCAGTGCAGGGGATACCACTGAAGCTTTCTTT | CASSAGDTTEAFF
. | TRBJ1-5 | few | TRBV6-2/TRBV6-3 | TGTGCCAGCAGTCAAGGGGGAATGGGCAATCAGCCCCAGCATTTT | CASSQGGMGNQPQHF
TRBD2 | TRBJ2-1 | . | TRBV29-1 | TGCAGCGTTGACCTTACTAGCGGGACGCTCAATGAGCAGTTCTTC | CSVDLTSGTLNEQFF
TRBD2 | TRBJ2-1 | . | TRBV9 | TGTGCCAGCAGCGTAGCGGGGACTAGCGGGAGGGACTACAATGAGCAGTTCTTC | CASSVAGTSGRDYNEQFF
TRBD1 | TRBJ1-1 | few | TRBV11-1 | TGTGCCAGCAGCCCAGGGACAGGACTTACCGGACGGGAAGCTTTCTTT | CASSPGTGLTGREAFF
. | TRBJ2-7 | . | TRBV6-5 | TGTGCCAGCAGTAATATCTACGAGCAGTACTTC | CASSNIYEQYF